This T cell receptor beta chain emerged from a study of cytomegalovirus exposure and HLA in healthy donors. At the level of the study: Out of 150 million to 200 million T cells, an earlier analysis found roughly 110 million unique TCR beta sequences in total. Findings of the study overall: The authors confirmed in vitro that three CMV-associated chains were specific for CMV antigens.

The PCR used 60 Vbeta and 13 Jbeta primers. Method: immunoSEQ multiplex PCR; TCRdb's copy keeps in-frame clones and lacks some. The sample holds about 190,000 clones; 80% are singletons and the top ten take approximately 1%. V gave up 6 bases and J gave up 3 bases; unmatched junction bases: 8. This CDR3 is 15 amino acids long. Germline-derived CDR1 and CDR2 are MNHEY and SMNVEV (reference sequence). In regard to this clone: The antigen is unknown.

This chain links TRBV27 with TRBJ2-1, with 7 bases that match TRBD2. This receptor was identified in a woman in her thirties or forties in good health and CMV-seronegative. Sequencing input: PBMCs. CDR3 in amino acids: CASRPGGGNYNEQFF. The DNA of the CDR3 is TGTGCCAGCAGGCCGGGGGGAGGGAACTACAATGAGCAGTTCTTC.